The sequence of this TCR beta chain was determined in a study of shared clonotypes between healthy human individuals. Study outcomes and limitations: Shared clonotypes across all four donors exceeded non-shared ones in generation probability.

Regarding this clone: The antigen is unknown.

The CDR3 loop spans 14 amino acids. Germline V lookup: CDR1 SEHNR, CDR2 FQNEAQ (reference sequence). The germline V and J ends were trimmed by 8 bases and 7 bases, with 18 bases remaining between them. Naivety among CD8 cells was defined by CD45RO negativity and positive CCR7 selection, thereby excluding terminally differentiated effector memory CD45RA+ cells. Splitting of each subset's genomic DNA was done evenly across several immunoSEQ plates. Some 30,000 T cell genomes (approximately 190 ng DNA) went into each sorted-subset replicate. In the authors' workflow: ImmunoSEQ yielded junction-only sequences lacking quality scores, so filtering differed. The assay was immunoSEQ multiplex PCR, and TCRdb's table has in-frame clones only and misses some. That table is the source of V, J and clone size, and D and trimming were worked out from the DNA. The table records more than 550,000 clones, 92% of them present only once.

Sequenced input: naive CD8+ T cells sorted from blood. The receptor was isolated from a man aged 30 to 45 in good health. The chain couples TRBV7-9 to TRBJ2-1, with D possibly being TRBD2 (6 bases). CDR3 sequence reads: CASLGSGSKNEQFF. In DNA form, the CDR3 reads TGTGCCAGCTTGGGCTCCGGGAGCAAGAATGAGCAGTTCTTC.